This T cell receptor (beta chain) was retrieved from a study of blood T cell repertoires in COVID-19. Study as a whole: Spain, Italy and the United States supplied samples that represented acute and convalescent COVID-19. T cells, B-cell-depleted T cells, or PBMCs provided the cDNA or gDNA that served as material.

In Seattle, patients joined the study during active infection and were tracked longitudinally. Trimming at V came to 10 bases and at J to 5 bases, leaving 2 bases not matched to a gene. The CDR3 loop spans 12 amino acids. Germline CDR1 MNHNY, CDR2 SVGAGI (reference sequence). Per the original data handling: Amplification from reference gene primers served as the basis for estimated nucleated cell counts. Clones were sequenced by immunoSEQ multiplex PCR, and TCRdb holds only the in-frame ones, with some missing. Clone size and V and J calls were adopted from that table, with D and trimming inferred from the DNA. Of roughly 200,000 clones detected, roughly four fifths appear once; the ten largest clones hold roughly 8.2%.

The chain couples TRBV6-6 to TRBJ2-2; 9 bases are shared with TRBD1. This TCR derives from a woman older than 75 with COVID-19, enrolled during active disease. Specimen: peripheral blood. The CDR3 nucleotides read TGTGCCACTGGACAGGGGACCGGGGAGCTGTTTTTT. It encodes CATGQGTGELFF.